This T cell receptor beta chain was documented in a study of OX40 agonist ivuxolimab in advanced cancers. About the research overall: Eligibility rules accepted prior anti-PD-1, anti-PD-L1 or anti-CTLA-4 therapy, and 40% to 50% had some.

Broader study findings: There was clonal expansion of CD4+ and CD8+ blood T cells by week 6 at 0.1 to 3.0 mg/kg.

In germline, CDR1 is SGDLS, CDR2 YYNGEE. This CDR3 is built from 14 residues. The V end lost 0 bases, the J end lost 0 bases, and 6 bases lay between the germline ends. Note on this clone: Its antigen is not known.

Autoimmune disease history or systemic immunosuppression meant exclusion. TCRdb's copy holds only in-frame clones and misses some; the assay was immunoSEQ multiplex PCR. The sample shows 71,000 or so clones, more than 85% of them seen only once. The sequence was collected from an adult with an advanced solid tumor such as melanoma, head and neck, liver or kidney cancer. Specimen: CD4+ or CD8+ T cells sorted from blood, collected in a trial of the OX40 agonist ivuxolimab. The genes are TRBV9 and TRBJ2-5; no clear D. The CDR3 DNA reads TGTGCCAGCAGCGTAGCGGTGTACCAAGAGACCCAGTACTTC. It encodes CASSVAVYQETQYF.